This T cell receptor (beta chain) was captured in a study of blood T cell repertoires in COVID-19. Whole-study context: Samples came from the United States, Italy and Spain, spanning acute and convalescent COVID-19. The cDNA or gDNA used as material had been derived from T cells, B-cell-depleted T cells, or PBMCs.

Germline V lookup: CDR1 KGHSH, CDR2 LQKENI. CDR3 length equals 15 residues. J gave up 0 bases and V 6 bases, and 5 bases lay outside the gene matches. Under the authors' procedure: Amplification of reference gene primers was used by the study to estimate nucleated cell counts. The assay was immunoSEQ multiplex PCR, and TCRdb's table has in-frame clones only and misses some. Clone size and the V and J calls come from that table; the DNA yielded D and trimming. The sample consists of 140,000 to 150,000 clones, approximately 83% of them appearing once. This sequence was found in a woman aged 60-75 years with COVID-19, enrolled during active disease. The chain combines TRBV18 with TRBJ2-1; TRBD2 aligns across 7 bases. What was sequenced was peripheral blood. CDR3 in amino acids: CASSLAASSYNEQFF. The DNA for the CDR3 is TGTGCCAGCTCGCTAGCGGCAAGCTCCTACAATGAGCAGTTCTTC.